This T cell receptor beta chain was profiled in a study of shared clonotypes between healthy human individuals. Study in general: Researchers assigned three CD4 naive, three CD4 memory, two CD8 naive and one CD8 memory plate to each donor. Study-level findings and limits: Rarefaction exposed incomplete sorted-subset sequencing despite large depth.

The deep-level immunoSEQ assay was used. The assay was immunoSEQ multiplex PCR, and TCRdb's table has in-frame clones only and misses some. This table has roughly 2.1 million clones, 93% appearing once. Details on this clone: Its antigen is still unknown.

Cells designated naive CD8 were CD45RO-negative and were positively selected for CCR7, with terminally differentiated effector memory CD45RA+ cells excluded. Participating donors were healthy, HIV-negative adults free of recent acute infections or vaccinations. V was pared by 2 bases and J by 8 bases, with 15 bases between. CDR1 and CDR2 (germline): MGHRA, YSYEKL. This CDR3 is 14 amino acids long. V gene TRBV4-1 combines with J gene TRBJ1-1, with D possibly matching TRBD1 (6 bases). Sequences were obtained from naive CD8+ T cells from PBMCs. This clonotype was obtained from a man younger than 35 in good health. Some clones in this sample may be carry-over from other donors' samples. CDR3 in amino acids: CASSQSTTGREAFF. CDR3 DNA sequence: TGCGCCAGCAGCCAATCAACCACAGGGAGGGAAGCTTTCTTT.